Listed here are 14 T cell receptor beta chains from one sample, sequenced in a study of tissue T cells after allogeneic stem cell transplantation. Method: immunoSEQ multiplex PCR; TCRdb's copy keeps in-frame clones and lacks some. The repertoire consists of fewer than 30,000 clones, with less than 75% occurring once and the leading ten covering 6% to 8.5%. The sample was tissue from the ileum, taken at autopsy. The source of these receptors is a female donor aged 60 or older with lung cancer.

This clone counts as large. The sample carries other DNA sequences with the same CDR3. In DNA, the CDR3 is TGTGCCAGCAGCGGACAGAACACTGAAGCTTTCTTT. Its protein product is CASSGQNTEAFF. The rearrangement joins TRBV7-9 to TRBJ1-1; tentatively, D is TRBD1 (5 bases). V lost 5 bases and J lost 1, with 5 bases in between. CDR3 length: 12 amino acids. Germline assignment: CDR1 SEHNR and CDR2 FQNEAQ (reference sequence).

J is TRBJ1-1 and V is TRBV2; no clear D gene. Germline CDR1 SNHLY, CDR2 FYNNEI. The CDR3 loop spans 12 amino acids. Between the trimmed V and J ends, which lost 9 bases and 0 bases, there was a span of 8 bases. The CDR3 loop reads CASYRVNTEAFF. DNA of the CDR3: TGTGCCAGTTACCGGGTGAACACTGAAGCTTTCTTT.

This clone appeared a few times. J is TRBJ2-7 and V is TRBV4-2, with D perhaps TRBD1 (5 bases). The germline V gene has CDR1 LGHNA and CDR2 YNFKEQ. V was shortened by 0 bases and J by 6 bases, with 6 bases between the two germline ends. This CDR3 is built from 12 residues. This CDR3 reads CASSQDTGEQYF. CDR3 DNA: TGTGCCAGCAGCCAAGATACAGGCGAGCAGTACTTC.

This chain connects TRBV29-1 to TRBJ1-1, with 8 bases lining up with TRBD1. V dropped 4 bases and J dropped 1; count of bases not matched to a gene: 8. In germline, CDR1 is SQVTM, CDR2 ANQGSEA. CDR3 length equals 15 residues. The CDR3 bases are TGCAGCGTTGTAGGACAGGGAGGGACGAACACTGAAGCTTTCTTT. Residues: CSVVGQGGTNTEAFF.

V usage is TRBV4-3 and J usage is TRBJ1-2; no reliable D call. V was trimmed by 0 bases and J by 4 bases, leaving 9 bases between them. Germline V gene lookup returns CDR1 LGHNA and CDR2 YSLEER. The CDR3 spans 14 residues. For the CDR3, the DNA is TGCGCCAGCAGCCAAGATACGGCACCCTATGGCTACACCTTC. Translation gives CASSQDTAPYGYTF.

This clone showed up just a few times. This rearrangement joins TRBV27 to TRBJ1-5; D uncertain. The V end lost 2 bases, the J end lost 6 bases, and 14 bases lay between the germline ends. The CDR3 spans 15 residues. Germline-derived CDR1 and CDR2 are MNHEY and SMNVEV (reference sequence). DNA of the CDR3: TGTGCCAGCAGTTTACGGGCCCTACGGGGTCAGCCCCAGCATTTT. Amino acids: CASSLRALRGQPQHF.

This clone was counted a few times. The V gene is TRBV19, the J gene TRBJ1-5; D ambiguous. Trimming took 7 bases from V and 3 from J, leaving 19 bases between them. Germline V CDR1 and CDR2: LNHDA, SQIVND (reference sequence). This CDR3 is built from 16 residues. The CDR3 here is CASNHLGRFYNQPQHF. CDR3 bases: TGTGCCAGTAACCACCTAGGGAGGTTTTACAATCAGCCCCAGCATTTT. Drawing the rest from reference TRBV19 and TRBJ1-5, the complete variable domain is DGGITQSPKYLFRKEGQNVTLSCEQNLNHDAMYWYRQDPGQGLRLIYYSQIVNDFQKGDIAEGYSVSREKKESFPLTVTSAQKNPTAFYLCASNHLGRFYNQPQHFGDGTRLSIL.

CDR3 DNA sequence: TGTGCCAGCAGCCCCCGCACGGGGACAGGGGGCGGCTACACCTTC. Translated: CASSPRTGTGGGYTF. This rearrangement joins TRBV11-1 to TRBJ1-2, with 12 nucleotides matching TRBD1. Germline assignment: CDR1 SGHAT and CDR2 FQDESV (reference sequence). V shed 5 bases and J 8 bases; nucleotides not matched to a gene: 9. This CDR3 region has 15 residues.

The CDR3 here is CASSSGTGVGETQYF. CDR3 sequence (DNA): TGTGCCAGCAGTTCCGGGACAGGGGTAGGGGAGACCCAGTACTTC. This chain joins TRBV6-6 and TRBJ2-5; 10 bases are shared with TRBD1. Per the germline V gene, CDR1 is MNHNY and CDR2 is SVGAGI (reference sequence). The V gene end was trimmed by 4 bases and the J gene end by 5 bases; junction bases not matched to a gene: 7. The CDR3 is 15 residues long.

The genes are TRBV11-2 and TRBJ1-2, with 8 positions matching TRBD1. The CDR3 contains 15 residues. The germline V gene has CDR1 SGHAT and CDR2 FQNNGV. Unmatched junction bases numbered 9, after V lost 4 bases and J lost 5 bases. DNA for the CDR3: TGTGCCAGCAGCTCAAAGACAGGGGTTCGTTATGGCTACACCTTC. This translates into CASSSKTGVRYGYTF.

The chain uses TRBV30 and TRBJ1-3; 8 positions agree with TRBD1. Germline CDR1 is GTSNPN and CDR2 is SVGIG (reference sequence). The length of the CDR3 is 15 residues. V trimming: 3 bases; J trimming: 3 bases; junction bases outside the gene matches: 7. The CDR3 spells CAWSADRGNGNTIYF. The CDR3 bases are TGTGCCTGGAGCGCCGACAGGGGTAATGGAAACACCATATATTTT.

The chain joins TRBV4-3 to TRBJ1-2; 7 positions match TRBD1. With V trimmed by 1 base and J by 8 bases, 13 bases remained unmatched. Germline CDR1 and CDR2: LGHNA and YSLEER. The CDR3 runs 16 residues. The CDR3 loop reads CASSQAFPAGGYGYTF. The CDR3 nucleotides are TGCGCCAGCAGCCAAGCTTTCCCGGCAGGGGGTTACGGCTACACCTTC.

On this clone itself: A single base separates this from a much larger clone, so it may be a read error. V and J are TRBV11-2 and TRBJ1-3; D is unclear. Germline V gene sequence: CDR1 SGHAT, CDR2 FQNNGV. The CDR3 has 15 amino acids. The CDR3 DNA is TGTGCCAGCAGCTACCTACGGGGATCTGGAAGCACCATATATTTT. As protein: CASSYLRGSGSTIYF.

The rearrangement uses TRBV21-1 and TRBJ1-1; the table's TRBD1 call for D was not verified on the DNA. TRBV21-1 is shown as a pseudogene. This CDR3 has 13 residues. CDR3 loop: CASLQTANTEAFF. The DNA for the CDR3 is TGTGCCAGCCTCCAGACAGCGAACACTGAAGCTTTCTTT.